The clone carrying this T cell receptor delta chain was observed a handful of times. Its antigen is still unknown. This sample was included in a study of Vδ1+ human thymocytes. Study-level findings and limits: Donors shared many TRG clonotypes but few TRD clonotypes. Despite high sort purity, approximately 21% of thymic T cell receptor delta sequences were Vdelta2. In the thymus, TRG and TRD repertoires looked highly polyclonal with Gaussian CDR3 lengths.

The sorted cells were CD3+ Vdelta1+ Vdelta2- thymocytes from alphabeta-depleted thymus. The template was reverse-transcribed extracted RNA. Multiplex PCR used pooled V-gene forward primers and a constant-region reverse primer to amplify CDR3s. TCRdb re-called the multiplex PCR reads with CATT. The table lists about 25,000 delta-chain clones, under 8% of them singletons. The CDR3 has 17 residues. Germline V CDR1 and CDR2: TSWWSYY, QGS. The germline V and J ends were trimmed by 4 bases and 0 bases, with 18 bases remaining between them. The receptor was isolated from a girl under three years old who had congenital heart surgery. The sequenced sample was Vdelta1+ gamma-delta thymocytes from the thymus. Documented subset: FACS-sorted CD3+ TCRalphabeta- TCRVdelta1+ TCRVdelta2- thymocytes. The chain combines TRDV1 with TRDJ1; a weak D match, TRDD2 (5 bases). As DNA, the CDR3 is TGTGCTCTTGGGGTAACGAACCTACCGGGGTACACCGATAAACTCATCTTT. Translation gives CALGVTNLPGYTDKLIF.